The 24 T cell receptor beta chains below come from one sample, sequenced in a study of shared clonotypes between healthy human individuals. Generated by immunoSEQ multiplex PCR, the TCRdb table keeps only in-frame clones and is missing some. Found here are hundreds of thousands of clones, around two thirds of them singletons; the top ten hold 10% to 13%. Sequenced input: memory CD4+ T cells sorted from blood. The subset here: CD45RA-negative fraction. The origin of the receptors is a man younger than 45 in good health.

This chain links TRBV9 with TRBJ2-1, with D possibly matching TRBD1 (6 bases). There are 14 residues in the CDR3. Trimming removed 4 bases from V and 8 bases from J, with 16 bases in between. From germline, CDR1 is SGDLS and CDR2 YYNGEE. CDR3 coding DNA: TGTGCCAGCAGCCTCACTCCCAGGGGATATGAGCAGTTCTTC. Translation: CASSLTPRGYEQFF.

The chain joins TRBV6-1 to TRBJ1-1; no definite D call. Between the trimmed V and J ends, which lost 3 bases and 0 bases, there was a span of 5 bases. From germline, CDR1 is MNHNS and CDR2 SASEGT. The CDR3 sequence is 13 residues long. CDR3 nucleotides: TGTGCCAGCAGTGACCAGATGAACACTGAAGCTTTCTTT. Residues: CASSDQMNTEAFF.

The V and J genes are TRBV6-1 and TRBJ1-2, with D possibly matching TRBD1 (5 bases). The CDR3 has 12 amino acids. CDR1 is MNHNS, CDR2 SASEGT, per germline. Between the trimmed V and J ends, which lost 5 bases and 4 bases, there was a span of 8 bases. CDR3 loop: CASSTDSYGYTF. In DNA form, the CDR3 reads TGTGCCAGCAGTACAGACAGCTATGGCTACACCTTC.

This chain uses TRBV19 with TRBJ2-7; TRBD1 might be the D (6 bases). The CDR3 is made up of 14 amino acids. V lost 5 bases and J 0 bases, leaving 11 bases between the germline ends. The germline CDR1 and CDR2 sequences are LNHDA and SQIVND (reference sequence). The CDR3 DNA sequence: TGTGCCAGTAGTCCTACAGGGTTCTCCTACGAGCAGTACTTC. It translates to CASSPTGFSYEQYF.

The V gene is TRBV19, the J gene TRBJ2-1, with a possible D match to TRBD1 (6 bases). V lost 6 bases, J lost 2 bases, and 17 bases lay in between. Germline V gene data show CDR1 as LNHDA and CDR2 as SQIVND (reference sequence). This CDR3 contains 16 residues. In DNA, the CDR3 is TGTGCCAGTAGCAAAACCCAGGGGAATCCCTACAATGAGCAGTTCTTC. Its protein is CASSKTQGNPYNEQFF. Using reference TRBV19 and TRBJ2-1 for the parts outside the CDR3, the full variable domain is DGGITQSPKYLFRKEGQNVTLSCEQNLNHDAMYWYRQDPGQGLRLIYYSQIVNDFQKGDIAEGYSVSREKKESFPLTVTSAQKNPTAFYLCASSKTQGNPYNEQFFGPGTRLTVL.

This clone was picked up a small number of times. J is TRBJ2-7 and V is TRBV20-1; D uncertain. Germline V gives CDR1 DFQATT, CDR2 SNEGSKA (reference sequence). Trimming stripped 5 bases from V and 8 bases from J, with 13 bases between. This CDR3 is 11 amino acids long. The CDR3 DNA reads TGCAGTGCTGGGGTTGGTGACAAGCAGTACTTC. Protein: CSAGVGDKQYF.

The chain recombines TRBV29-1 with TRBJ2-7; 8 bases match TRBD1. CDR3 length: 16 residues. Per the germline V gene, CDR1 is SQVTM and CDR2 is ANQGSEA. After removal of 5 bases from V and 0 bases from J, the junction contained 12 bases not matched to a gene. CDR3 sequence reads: CSVQFKGQDPSYEQYF. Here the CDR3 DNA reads TGCAGCGTTCAGTTCAAGGGACAGGACCCCTCCTACGAGCAGTACTTC.

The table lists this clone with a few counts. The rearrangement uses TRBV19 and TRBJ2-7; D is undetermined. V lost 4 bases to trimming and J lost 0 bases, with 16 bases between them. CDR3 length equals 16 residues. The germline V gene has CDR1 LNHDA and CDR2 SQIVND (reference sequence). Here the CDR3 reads CASSTHLRLNSYEQYF. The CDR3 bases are TGTGCCAGTAGTACTCACCTCAGGCTGAACTCCTACGAGCAGTACTTC.

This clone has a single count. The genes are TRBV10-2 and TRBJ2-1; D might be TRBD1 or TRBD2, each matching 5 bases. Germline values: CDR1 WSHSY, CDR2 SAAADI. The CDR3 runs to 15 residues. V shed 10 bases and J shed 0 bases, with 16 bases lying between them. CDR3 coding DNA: TGCGCCATTGGGGGAAATCTTAGCTCCTACAATGAGCAGTTCTTC. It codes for CAIGGNLSSYNEQFF.

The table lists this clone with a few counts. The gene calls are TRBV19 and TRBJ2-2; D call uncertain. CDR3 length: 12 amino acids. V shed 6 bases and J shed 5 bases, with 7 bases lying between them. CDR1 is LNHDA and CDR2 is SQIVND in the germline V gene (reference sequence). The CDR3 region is CASRKQTGELFF. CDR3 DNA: TGTGCCAGTAGAAAACAGACCGGGGAGCTGTTTTTT.

The CDR3 reads CASSHTGDRGQPQHF. The CDR3 DNA is TGCGCCAGCAGCCACACAGGGGATAGAGGTCAGCCCCAGCATTTT. This sequence joins TRBV4-1 and TRBJ1-5, with 7 positions matching TRBD1. The CDR3 is 15 residues long. Trimming cost V 3 bases and J 6 bases; bases outside gene matches: 8. Looked up from germline, CDR1 is MGHRA and CDR2 is YSYEKL.

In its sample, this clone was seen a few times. The CDR3 region has the DNA TGCGCCAGCAGCCCGGGCGGGGGCGGAGGCACTGAAGCTTTCTTT. This translates into CASSPGGGGGTEAFF. The chain carries TRBV5-1 and TRBJ1-1, with D maybe TRBD1 (6 bases). The CDR3 has 15 amino acids. V dropped 4 bases and J dropped 4 bases, with 17 bases sitting between them. CDR1 and CDR2 (germline): SGHRS, YFSETQ.

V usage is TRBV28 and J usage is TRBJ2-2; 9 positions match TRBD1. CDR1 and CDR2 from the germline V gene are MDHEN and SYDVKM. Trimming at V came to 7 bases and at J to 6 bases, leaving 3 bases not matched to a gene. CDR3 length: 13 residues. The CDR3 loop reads CASMDRGSGELFF. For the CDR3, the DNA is TGTGCCAGCATGGACAGGGGCTCCGGGGAGCTGTTTTTT.

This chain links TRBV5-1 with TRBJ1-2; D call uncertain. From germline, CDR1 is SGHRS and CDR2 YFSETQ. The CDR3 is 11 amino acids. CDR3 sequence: CVPGWCAGYTF. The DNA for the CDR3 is TGCGTTCCGGGGTGGTGTGCTGGCTACACCTTC.

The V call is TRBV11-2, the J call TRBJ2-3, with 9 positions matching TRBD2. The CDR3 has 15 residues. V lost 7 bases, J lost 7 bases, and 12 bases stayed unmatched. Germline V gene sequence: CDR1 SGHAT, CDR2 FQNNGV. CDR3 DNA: TGTGCCAGCACCCCAACCCTAGCGGGAAGAAATACGCAGTATTTT. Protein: CASTPTLAGRNTQYF.

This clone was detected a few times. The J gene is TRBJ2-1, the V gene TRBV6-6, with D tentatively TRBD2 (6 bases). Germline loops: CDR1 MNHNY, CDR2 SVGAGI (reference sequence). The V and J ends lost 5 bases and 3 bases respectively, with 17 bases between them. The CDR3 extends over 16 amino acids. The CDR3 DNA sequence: TGTGCCAGCAGTACGCCATCCGGGACTGGCTACAATGAGCAGTTCTTC. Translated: CASSTPSGTGYNEQFF.

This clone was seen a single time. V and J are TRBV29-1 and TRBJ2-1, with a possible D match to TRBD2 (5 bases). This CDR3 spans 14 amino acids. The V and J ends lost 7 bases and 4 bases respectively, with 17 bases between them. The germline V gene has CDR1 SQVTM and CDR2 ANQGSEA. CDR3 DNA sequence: TGCAGCGGCGAGGGTAGTTTTTCTTACAATGAGCAGTTCTTC. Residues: CSGEGSFSYNEQFF.

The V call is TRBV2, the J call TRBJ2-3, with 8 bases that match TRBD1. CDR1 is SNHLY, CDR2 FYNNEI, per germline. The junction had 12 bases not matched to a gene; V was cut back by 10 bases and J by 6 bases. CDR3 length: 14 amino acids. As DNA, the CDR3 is TGTGCCACCAGCATGACAGGGGCATCGGATACGCAGTATTTT. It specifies CATSMTGASDTQYF.

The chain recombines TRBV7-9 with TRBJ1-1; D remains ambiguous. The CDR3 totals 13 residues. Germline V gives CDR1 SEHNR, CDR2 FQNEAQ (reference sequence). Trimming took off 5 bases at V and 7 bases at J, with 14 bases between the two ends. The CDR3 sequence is CASSPIGEREAFF. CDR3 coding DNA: TGTGCCAGCAGCCCCATTGGTGAGCGTGAAGCTTTCTTT. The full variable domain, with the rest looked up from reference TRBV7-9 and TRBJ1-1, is DTGVSQNPRHKITKRGQNVTFRCDPISEHNRLYWYRQTLGQGPEFLTYFQNEAQLEKSRLLSDRFSAERPKGSFSTLEIQRTEQGDSAMYLCASSPIGEREAFFGQGTRLTVV.

The CDR3 spells CSVESSKNIQYF. In DNA, the CDR3 is TGCAGCGTGGAGAGTTCTAAAAACATTCAGTACTTC. The chain recombines TRBV29-1 with TRBJ2-4; D is unresolved. The V end lost 6 bases, the J end lost 4 bases, and 10 bases lay between the germline ends. In germline, CDR1 is SQVTM, CDR2 ANQGSEA. The CDR3 is made up of 12 amino acids.

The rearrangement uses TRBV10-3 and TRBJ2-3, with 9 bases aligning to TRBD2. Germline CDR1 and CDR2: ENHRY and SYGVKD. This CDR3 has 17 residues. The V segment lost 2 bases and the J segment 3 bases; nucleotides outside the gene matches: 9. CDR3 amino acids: CAISEDAGGANTDTQYF. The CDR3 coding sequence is TGTGCCATCAGTGAGGATGCGGGAGGGGCCAATACAGATACGCAGTATTTT.

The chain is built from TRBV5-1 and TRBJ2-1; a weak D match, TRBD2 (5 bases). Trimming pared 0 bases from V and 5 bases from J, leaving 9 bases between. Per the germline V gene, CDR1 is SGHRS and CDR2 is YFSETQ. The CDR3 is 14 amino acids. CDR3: CASSLGRSDNEQFF. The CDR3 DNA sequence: TGCGCCAGCAGCTTGGGGAGGTCAGACAATGAGCAGTTCTTC.

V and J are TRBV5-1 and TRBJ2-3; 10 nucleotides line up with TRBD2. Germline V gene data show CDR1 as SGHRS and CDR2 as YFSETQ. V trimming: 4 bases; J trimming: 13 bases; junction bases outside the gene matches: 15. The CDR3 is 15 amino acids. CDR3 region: CASSPDPVGLAGEYF. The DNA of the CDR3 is TGCGCCAGCAGCCCTGATCCCGTCGGGCTAGCGGGAGAGTATTTT.

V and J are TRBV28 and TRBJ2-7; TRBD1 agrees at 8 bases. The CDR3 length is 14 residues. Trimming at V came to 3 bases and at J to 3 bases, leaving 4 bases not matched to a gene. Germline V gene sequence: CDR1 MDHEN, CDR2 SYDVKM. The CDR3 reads CASSFEGTGYEQYF. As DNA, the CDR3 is TGTGCCAGCAGTTTCGAAGGGACAGGCTACGAGCAGTACTTC.